The entry that follows covers one TCR beta chain sequence. Its target is unknown. A duration under 3 months, NOSPECS ≥4, CAS ≥3 and moderate-to-severe activity characterized the donors with ophthalmopathy. PBMCs were isolated by Ficoll-Paque density gradient centrifugation, using around 10 ml of fresh peripheral blood as the starting material. The entry originates in a study of Graves' ophthalmopathy and Graves' hyperthyroidism. Overall study results and limits: Detected in blood as well were most expanded thyroid clonotypes with frequency above 0.001. A 13-signature model separated ophthalmopathy from stable hyperthyroidism, reaching about 88% sensitivity and less than 82% specificity cross-validated.

CDR3 regions of TCR beta were amplified from RNA transcripts. First-round RT-PCR with HTBI primers preceded a second-round multiplex PCR. In TCRdb, the multiplex PCR reads were re-called with MiXCR into one record per CDR3 protein. Among about 700,000 distinct CDR3 sequences listed, 35% to 50% were seen once. This CDR3 has 13 residues. Germline V gene sequence: CDR1 SQVTM, CDR2 ANQGSEA. Trimming pared 8 bases from V and 6 bases from J, leaving 19 bases between. This TCR derives from an adult man with Graves' ophthalmopathy. The chain carries TRBV29-1 and TRBJ1-2, with D possibly being TRBD1 (5 bases). The sample taken for sequencing was peripheral blood. CDR3 amino acids: CSSSTGTKDGYTF. The CDR3 DNA follows: TGCAGCAGCTCGACCGGGACGAAGGATGGCTACACCTTC.